One sample yielded the 32 T cell receptor beta chains listed below, sequenced in a study of CD8+ T cells in alopecia areata. Extracted from the samples, RNA was reverse transcribed into cDNA to serve as the sequencing template. TCRdb keeps only in-frame clones here, not all; method: immunoSEQ multiplex PCR. The table has around 29,000 clones, about two thirds seen once; the top ten hold roughly 18%. The sample consisted of NKG2D-high CD8+ T cells sorted from blood. The receptors stem from a human donor with alopecia areata.

This chain joins TRBV5-4 and TRBJ1-1; a possible D gene is TRBD1 (6 bases). This CDR3 is 15 amino acids long. The germline V gene has CDR1 SGHNT and CDR2 YYREEE (reference sequence). The V end was cut by 2 bases, the J end by 5 bases, with 16 bases between. The CDR3 nucleotides are TGTGCCAGCAGCTTTTACGTCGACAGGCAAACTGAAGCTTTCTTT. It codes for CASSFYVDRQTEAFF.

The V gene is TRBV2, the J gene TRBJ2-1; the match to TRBD2 covers 16 bases. V lost 6 bases and J lost 9; bases outside the gene matches: 8. Germline V lookup: CDR1 SNHLY, CDR2 FYNNEI. This CDR3 is built from 16 residues. Here the CDR3 DNA reads TGTGCCAGCAGAGCGGGACTAGCGGGAGGGTTCGCTGAGCAGTTCTTC. Protein product: CASRAGLAGGFAEQFF.

This clone was counted between two and nine times. The V gene is TRBV29-1, the J gene TRBJ1-1, with D possibly being TRBD1 (5 bases). The CDR3 runs to 12 residues. V dropped 6 bases and J dropped 4 bases, with 12 bases sitting between them. The germline CDR1 and CDR2 sequences are SQVTM and ANQGSEA. The chain's CDR3 is CSVDWGSTEAFF. DNA for the CDR3: TGCAGCGTGGATTGGGGGAGCACTGAAGCTTTCTTT.

The rearrangement joins TRBV6-5 to TRBJ1-2, with 11 bases that match TRBD1. From germline, CDR1 is MNHEY and CDR2 SVGAGI. Trimming cost V 8 bases and J 7 bases; bases outside gene matches: 9. The CDR3 runs to 14 residues. The CDR3 loop is CASGQGQGALGYTF. The CDR3 DNA reads TGTGCCAGCGGGCAAGGACAGGGGGCACTTGGCTACACCTTC.

In its sample, this clone was seen a few times. The rearrangement links TRBV2 to TRBJ2-1, with D maybe TRBD2 (5 bases). The CDR3 sequence is 15 residues long. Germline CDR1 reads SNHLY; CDR2 reads FYNNEI. V was pared by 7 bases and J by 0 bases, with 13 bases between. This chain's CDR3 is CASTSGINSYNEQFF. The CDR3 DNA follows: TGTGCCAGCACCAGCGGAATAAACTCCTACAATGAGCAGTTCTTC.

By frequency in the sample, this clone is medium-sized (0.01 to 0.1%). The chain joins TRBV29-1 to TRBJ1-1, with D uncertain. The ends were cut back, 7 bases at V and 0 bases at J, with 9 bases in the middle. The length of the CDR3 is 12 residues. Germline CDR1 is SQVTM and CDR2 is ANQGSEA. The CDR3 nucleotides read TGCAGCGGGCAAGAGATGAACACTGAAGCTTTCTTT. Translating gives CSGQEMNTEAFF. Full variable domain (rest looked up from reference TRBV29-1 and TRBJ1-1): SAVISQKPSRDICQRGTSLTIQCQVDSQVTMMFWYRQQPGQSLTLIATANQGSEATYESGFVIDKFPISRPNLTFSTLTVSNMSPEDSSIYLCSGQEMNTEAFFGQGTRLTVV.

Written as DNA, the CDR3 is TGTGCCAGCAGCGTCGGGGGCGGTGGGTCACCCCTCCACTTT. Amino acid sequence: CASSVGGGGSPLHF. This sequence joins TRBV9 and TRBJ1-6; maybe TRBD1 (6 bases). The length of the CDR3 is 14 residues. V lost 2 bases and J lost 10, with 13 bases in between. Germline CDR1 and CDR2: SGDLS and YYNGEE.

The chain employs TRBV7-9 and TRBJ1-5; 7 nucleotides line up with TRBD1. The CDR3 has 13 amino acids. The V gene end was trimmed by 5 bases and the J gene end by 8 bases; junction bases not matched to a gene: 6. The germline V gene has CDR1 SEHNR and CDR2 FQNEAQ (reference sequence). DNA of the CDR3: TGTGCCAGCAGCGCTACAGGGGTAGAGCCCCAGCATTTT. Its protein is CASSATGVEPQHF.

The chain recombines TRBV7-9 with TRBJ2-3; 10 bases match TRBD2. The V and J ends lost 4 bases and 6 bases, in that order; junction bases with no gene match: 7. Per germline, CDR1 SEHNR and CDR2 FQNEAQ (reference sequence). The CDR3 runs 15 residues. CDR3 sequence reads: CASSSGLADKDTQYF. The CDR3 DNA reads TGTGCCAGCAGCTCCGGACTAGCGGATAAGGATACGCAGTATTTT.

This clone was found once. This chain uses TRBV5-1 with TRBJ2-3; TRBD2 aligns across 13 bases. The CDR3 runs 16 residues. From germline, CDR1 is SGHRS and CDR2 YFSETQ. The trim removed 4 bases at V and 6 bases at J, leaving 8 bases unmatched. Here the CDR3 reads CASSPGLAGAHDTQYF. The CDR3 DNA reads TGCGCCAGCAGCCCAGGACTAGCGGGGGCACACGATACGCAGTATTTT.

V is TRBV7-6 and J is TRBJ2-2; a weak D match, TRBD2 (5 bases). CDR3 length: 15 residues. The V end was cut by 5 bases, the J end by 3 bases, with 13 bases between. Germline V gene data show CDR1 as SGHVS and CDR2 as FNYEAQ. The CDR3 DNA follows: TGTGCCAGCAGCCGGAGTGTGGAGGACACCGGGGAGCTGTTTTTT. This gives the protein CASSRSVEDTGELFF.

The chain is built from TRBV29-1 and TRBJ2-1; D not certain. This CDR3 is built from 10 residues. Per the germline V gene, CDR1 is SQVTM and CDR2 is ANQGSEA. V was clipped by 4 bases and J by 8 bases, with 6 bases between them. CDR3 DNA: TGCAGCGTTGTAATGGATGAGCAGTTCTTC. Amino acid sequence: CSVVMDEQFF.

This clone was seen only a few times. The genes are TRBV7-6 and TRBJ1-1; possibly TRBD1 for D (6 bases). Trimming pared 0 bases from V and 1 base from J, leaving 9 bases between. Per the germline V gene, CDR1 is SGHVS and CDR2 is FNYEAQ. The CDR3 runs to 15 residues. In DNA, the CDR3 is TGTGCCAGCAGCTTAGCCCCGGGGGCGAACACTGAAGCTTTCTTT. Its translation: CASSLAPGANTEAFF.

This clone was counted a single time. The J gene is TRBJ2-7, the V gene TRBV5-1; D is perhaps TRBD2 (6 bases). V lost 1 base, J lost 2 bases, and 13 bases lay in between. The germline CDR1 and CDR2 sequences are SGHRS and YFSETQ. The CDR3 runs 15 residues. CDR3 nucleotide sequence: TGCGCCAGCAGCTTGAAGGTAGGGGAGGCCTACGAGCAGTACTTC. Protein product: CASSLKVGEAYEQYF.

This sequence joins TRBV6-5 and TRBJ2-4; D ambiguous. The CDR3 contains 15 residues. Germline V gives CDR1 MNHEY, CDR2 SVGAGI. The V gene lost 1 base and the J gene lost 5 bases, with 12 bases spanning the gap. The chain's CDR3 is CASSYYPAGQNIQYF. In nucleotides, the CDR3 is TGTGCCAGCAGTTACTATCCGGCAGGACAAAACATTCAGTACTTC.

This clone was picked up a small number of times. V usage is TRBV27 and J usage is TRBJ2-1; D call uncertain. CDR3 size: 12 residues. V was trimmed by 5 bases and J by 0 bases, leaving 2 bases between them. Germline values: CDR1 MNHEY, CDR2 SMNVEV (reference sequence). As DNA, the CDR3 is TGTGCCAGCAGTCACTCCTACAATGAGCAGTTCTTC. Translating gives CASSHSYNEQFF.

This chain links TRBV7-2 with TRBJ1-2; tentative D call: TRBD1 (5 bases). Between the trimmed V and J ends, which lost 5 bases and 5 bases, there was a span of 18 bases. This CDR3 has 15 amino acids. Germline values: CDR1 SGHTA, CDR2 FQGNSA. The CDR3 spells CASSLTHGAEYGYTF. The DNA of the CDR3 is TGTGCCAGCAGCCTTACCCATGGGGCAGAGTATGGCTACACCTTC.

The V call is TRBV5-6, the J call TRBJ2-1; 8 bases align to TRBD2. The length of the CDR3 is 17 residues. The germline gives CDR1 SGHDT, CDR2 YYEEEE. The junction had 17 bases not matched to a gene; V was cut back by 4 bases and J by 8 bases. Here the CDR3 DNA reads TGTGCCAGCAGCCCCTGGCCTGCGGGACTAGTTTTCGATGAGCAGTTCTTC. This translates into CASSPWPAGLVFDEQFF.

The chain employs TRBV27 and TRBJ1-6; 9 bases are shared with TRBD1. From germline, CDR1 is MNHEY and CDR2 SMNVEV (reference sequence). With V trimmed by 7 bases and J by 10 bases, 11 bases remained unmatched. The CDR3 has 15 amino acids. The CDR3 sequence: CASNNLQGAESPLHF. CDR3 nucleotides: TGTGCCAGCAACAACCTACAGGGGGCAGAATCACCCCTCCACTTT.

Only one count was recorded for this clone. The rearrangement links TRBV29-1 to TRBJ2-1; D is perhaps TRBD1 (6 bases). The CDR3 runs 13 residues. CDR1 and CDR2 (germline): SQVTM, ANQGSEA. The V gene lost 7 bases and the J gene lost 4 bases, with 14 bases spanning the gap. CDR3 coding DNA: TGCAGCGAACACCGGGACACTTACAATGAGCAGTTCTTC. This codes for CSEHRDTYNEQFF.

This clone was observed a few times. V and J are TRBV18 and TRBJ2-5; D not resolved. CDR1 is KGHSH, CDR2 LQKENI, per germline. The CDR3 extends over 13 amino acids. V lost 3 bases, J lost 4 bases, and 9 bases lay in between. The CDR3 bases are TGTGCCAGCTCACCGACTTCGTTAGAGACCCAGTACTTC. This codes for CASSPTSLETQYF.

V usage is TRBV4-1 and J usage is TRBJ2-3; TRBD2 agrees at 7 bases. The germline V gene encodes CDR1 MGHRA and CDR2 YSYEKL. J was trimmed by 2 bases and V by 6 bases; bases with no gene match: 14. This CDR3 region has 17 residues. DNA for the CDR3: TGCGCCAGCAGTGCCCGAGCCCCAAGCGGGACCACAGATACGCAGTATTTT. This encodes CASSARAPSGTTDTQYF.

This chain joins TRBV30 and TRBJ2-3; TRBD1 matches at 10 bases. Losses at the gene ends were 0 bases for V and 2 bases for J; bases not matched to a gene: 2. The CDR3 is 15 amino acids. CDR1 is GTSNPN and CDR2 is SVGIG in the germline V gene (reference sequence). The CDR3 coding sequence is TGTGCCTGGAGTGTTGGGACAGGGGACACAGATACGCAGTATTTT. Translating it yields CAWSVGTGDTDTQYF.

The chain carries TRBV9 and TRBJ2-1; 10 bases agree with TRBD2. The trim removed 2 bases at V and 3 bases at J, leaving 5 bases unmatched. CDR1 SGDLS and CDR2 YYNGEE come from the germline V gene. CDR3 length: 16 amino acids. The CDR3 here is CASSVGLAGVYNEQFF. In DNA form, the CDR3 reads TGTGCCAGCAGCGTTGGGCTAGCGGGAGTCTACAATGAGCAGTTCTTC.

This clone was detected once. In DNA form, the CDR3 reads TGTGCCAGCAGCTTAGACAGGGCAGATACGCAGTATTTT. As protein: CASSLDRADTQYF. The J gene is TRBJ2-3, the V gene TRBV7-9; tentative D call: TRBD1 (6 bases). V lost 1 base and J 4 bases, leaving 6 bases between the germline ends. The germline gives CDR1 SEHNR, CDR2 FQNEAQ (reference sequence). The CDR3 covers 13 residues.

This chain joins TRBV7-3 and TRBJ2-2; D possibly corresponds to TRBD2 (5 bases). With 2 bases removed from V and 2 bases from J, the gap between germline ends came to 6 bases. Germline V lookup: CDR1 SGHTA, CDR2 FQGTGA. This CDR3 spans 14 amino acids. Written as DNA, the CDR3 is TGTGCCAGCAGCTTACCGGGAAACACCGGGGAGCTGTTTTTT. Its translation: CASSLPGNTGELFF.

This clone was counted only a few times. This chain joins TRBV29-1 and TRBJ2-3; TRBD2 is a possible D gene (6 bases). With 4 bases removed from V and 3 bases from J, the gap between germline ends came to 11 bases. Per germline, CDR1 SQVTM and CDR2 ANQGSEA. The CDR3 runs 13 residues. The CDR3 DNA sequence: TGCAGCGTTGTGCCCCGGGAGACAGATACGCAGTATTTT. This codes for CSVVPRETDTQYF.

This chain links TRBV5-1 with TRBJ2-1, with a tentative D call TRBD2 (5 bases). This CDR3 spans 16 amino acids. V was trimmed by 0 bases and J by 2 bases, leaving 12 bases between them. Per the germline V gene, CDR1 is SGHRS and CDR2 is YFSETQ. The CDR3 protein is CASSLGRAPTYNEQFF. CDR3 sequence (DNA): TGCGCCAGCAGCTTGGGGCGGGCCCCCACCTACAATGAGCAGTTCTTC.

This clone was recorded a few times. The rearrangement links TRBV29-1 to TRBJ2-3; D gene uncertain. The V end lost 5 bases, the J end lost 2 bases, and 17 bases lay between the germline ends. The CDR3 is 15 residues long. Germline V gene data show CDR1 as SQVTM and CDR2 as ANQGSEA. The CDR3 DNA is TGCAGCGTTCACGGTAGGGTTAGCACCACAGATACGCAGTATTTT. Amino acid sequence: CSVHGRVSTTDTQYF.

This clone was detected a few times. This chain connects TRBV19 to TRBJ2-7; perhaps TRBD2 as D (6 bases). The CDR3 sequence is 15 residues long. The V and J ends lost 6 bases and 1 base respectively, with 16 bases between them. Germline values: CDR1 LNHDA, CDR2 SQIVND (reference sequence). Here the CDR3 reads CASSAGRMVSYEQYF. For the CDR3, the DNA is TGTGCCAGTAGCGCGGGACGGATGGTTTCCTACGAGCAGTACTTC.

V is TRBV11-2 and J is TRBJ2-7, with 11 bases lining up with TRBD2. There are 14 residues in the CDR3. Germline V gene sequence: CDR1 SGHAT, CDR2 FQNNGV. V trimming: 8 bases; J trimming: 2 bases; junction bases outside the gene matches: 5. For the CDR3, the DNA is TGTGCCAGCCTCTCGGGACTAGCGGCCTACGAGCAGTACTTC. It codes for CASLSGLAAYEQYF.

The chain recombines TRBV4-1 with TRBJ2-7, with 10 bases lining up with TRBD1. The V and J ends lost 3 bases and 1 base, in that order; junction bases with no gene match: 6. Germline V CDR1 and CDR2: MGHRA, YSYEKL. The CDR3 has 16 amino acids. CDR3 nucleotide sequence: TGCGCCAGCAGCCAGCCGACAGGGGGCAGTTCCTACGAGCAGTACTTC. Translation: CASSQPTGGSSYEQYF.